The clone carrying this T cell receptor beta chain has just a few counts. Its antigen is undetermined. This PCR relied on a set of 60 Vbeta primers and 13 Jbeta primers. Sequenced by immunoSEQ multiplex PCR; TCRdb stores in-frame clones only, minus some. Among under 200,000 clones listed, around 77% were seen once. The data stem from a study of cytomegalovirus exposure and HLA in healthy donors. Study-wide findings and caveats: Cytomegalovirus-associated status was assigned to 164 TCR beta chains.

What was sequenced was PBMCs. This TCR came from a man aged 55 to 70 in good health and CMV-seronegative.

The CDR3 region has the DNA TGTGCCAGCAGTTCCCGGGACAGGGGGCCGGGAGAGACCCAGTACTTC. Its translation is CASSSRDRGPGETQYF. The chain couples TRBV28 to TRBJ2-5; TRBD1 matches at 12 bases. The CDR3 loop spans 16 amino acids. Germline V gives CDR1 MDHEN, CDR2 SYDVKM. V lost 4 bases to trimming and J lost 4 bases; unmatched junction nucleotides: 7.